This T cell receptor (beta chain) was sequenced during a study of blood T cell repertoires in COVID-19. Study in general: PBMCs, B-cell-depleted T cells, or T cells were the source of the cDNA or gDNA that made up the material.

Original processing methods: Amplification of reference gene primers provided the estimated nucleated cell counts. Data came from immunoSEQ multiplex PCR; TCRdb stores just in-frame clones and leaves some out. That table is the source of V, J and clone size, and D and trimming were worked out from the DNA. The repertoire holds approximately 500,000 clones, roughly 90% seen once, with 1.5% to 2% in the top ten. J was trimmed by 1 base and V by 0 bases; bases with no gene match: 3. The CDR3 runs 16 residues. The germline CDR1 and CDR2 sequences are WSHSY and SAAADI. Participants were placed into cohorts based on the clinical history they reported. Donors in Cohort 3 counted as recovered after two negative PCRs, clearance, or symptom resolution.

V usage is TRBV10-2 and J usage is TRBJ2-3, with TRBD2 matching 8 bases. The sequence came from a woman aged 40-49 years who had recovered from COVID-19. The sample comprised PBMCs or T cells enriched from blood (not recorded which). This CDR3 is CASSESLGLGTDTQYF. The CDR3, as DNA: TGCGCCAGCAGTGAGTCCTTGGGACTAGGCACAGATACGCAGTATTTT.